The 31 T cell receptor beta chains given below trace back to one sample, sequenced in a study of blood T cell repertoires in COVID-19. The assay was immunoSEQ multiplex PCR, and TCRdb's table has in-frame clones only and misses some. The sample consists of fewer than 200,000 clones, about four fifths of them appearing once. What was sequenced was peripheral blood. The origin of the receptors is an elderly woman with COVID-19, enrolled during active disease.

The CDR3 here is CATSRVRDRDEAFF. In nucleotides, the CDR3 is TGTGCCACCAGCAGAGTCCGGGACAGGGATGAAGCTTTCTTT. J is TRBJ1-1 and V is TRBV15; 9 bases fit TRBD1. The CDR3 is made up of 14 amino acids. V lost 1 base and J lost 7; bases outside the gene matches: 4. Germline CDR1 reads LNHNV; CDR2 reads YYDKDF (reference sequence).

The chain has TRBV6-2 or TRBV6-3 and TRBJ2-7, with 12 bases fitting TRBD2. V lost 4 bases and J lost 2; bases outside the gene matches: 3. The CDR3 spans 15 residues. Germline V gives CDR1 MNHEY, CDR2 SVGEGT. In nucleotides, the CDR3 is TGTGCCAGCAGTTTCCTAGCGGGAGGGCCCTACGAGCAGTACTTC. Amino acid sequence: CASSFLAGGPYEQYF.

This chain connects TRBV19 to TRBJ1-2, with 8 nucleotides matching TRBD1. Trimming cost V 6 bases and J 4 bases; bases outside gene matches: 4. CDR1 and CDR2 (germline): LNHDA, SQIVND (reference sequence). This CDR3 is 13 amino acids long. CDR3 sequence (DNA): TGTGCCAGTAGAGGACAGGGCGGCTATGGCTACACCTTC. This encodes CASRGQGGYGYTF. The full variable domain, in which reference TRBV19 and TRBJ1-2 provide the parts outside the CDR3, is DGGITQSPKYLFRKEGQNVTLSCEQNLNHDAMYWYRQDPGQGLRLIYYSQIVNDFQKGDIAEGYSVSREKKESFPLTVTSAQKNPTAFYLCASRGQGGYGYTFGSGTRLTVV.

V and J are TRBV21-1 and TRBJ2-7; whether TRBD2, the table's D call, matches the DNA was not checked. TRBV21-1 is classified as a pseudogene. The CDR3 sequence is 19 residues long. The CDR3 DNA is TGTGCCAGCAGCATCAAGTGGACTAGCGGGGGGATGAGCTCCTACGAGCAGTACTTC. Its protein product is CASSIKWTSGGMSSYEQYF.

The rearrangement joins TRBV6-5 to TRBJ1-2; no definite D call. CDR3 length equals 15 residues. V lost 4 bases and J 4 bases, leaving 16 bases between the germline ends. Germline CDR1 reads MNHEY; CDR2 reads SVGAGI. CDR3 region: CASSLSRRGPYGYTF. As DNA, the CDR3 is TGTGCCAGCAGTTTATCACGTCGGGGTCCCTATGGCTACACCTTC.

The chain is built from TRBV18 and TRBJ2-1; TRBD1 aligns across 10 bases. The trim removed 6 bases at V and 6 bases at J, leaving 8 bases unmatched. The CDR3 contains 15 residues. Germline V lookup: CDR1 KGHSH, CDR2 LQKENI. The CDR3 nucleotides are TGTGCCAGCTCTCAGGACAGGGGGAGGACCAATGAGCAGTTCTTC. Amino acids: CASSQDRGRTNEQFF.

The CDR3 reads CASSGQRETQYF. The CDR3 coding sequence is TGTGCCAGCTCCGGACAGCGAGAGACCCAGTACTTC. The chain is built from TRBV4-2 and TRBJ2-5; D possibly corresponds to TRBD1 (6 bases). The CDR3 runs 12 residues. CDR1 and CDR2 (germline): LGHNA, YNFKEQ. Trimming shortened V by 8 bases and J by 4 bases, and 11 bases separated the two germline ends.

This clone was detected only a few times. The chain uses TRBV24-1 and TRBJ2-3; D may be TRBD1 (6 bases). The CDR3 extends over 13 amino acids. V was shortened by 4 bases and J by 4 bases, with 8 bases between the two germline ends. CDR1 is KGHDR and CDR2 is SFDVKD in the germline V gene. This CDR3 reads CATSDPGADTQYF. CDR3 bases: TGTGCCACCAGTGACCCAGGGGCAGATACGCAGTATTTT.

A single count supports this clone. This sequence joins TRBV6-2 or TRBV6-3 and TRBJ2-7, with D unclear. The ends were cut back, 4 bases at V and 7 bases at J, with 14 bases in the middle. Germline values: CDR1 MNHEY, CDR2 SVGEGT. The CDR3 spans 13 residues. The CDR3 reads CASSSERSLEQYF. The CDR3, as DNA: TGTGCCAGCAGTTCTGAACGGAGCTTGGAGCAGTACTTC.

The chain carries TRBV7-9 and TRBJ1-1; 8 nucleotides match TRBD1. In germline, CDR1 is SEHNR, CDR2 FQNEAQ (reference sequence). Losses at the gene ends were 5 bases for V and 2 bases for J; bases not matched to a gene: 7. There are 15 residues in the CDR3. The CDR3 sequence: CASSPGQGVNTEAFF. The DNA for the CDR3 is TGTGCCAGCAGCCCCGGACAGGGAGTCAACACTGAAGCTTTCTTT.

The CDR3 nucleotides read TGTGCCAGCAGTTCTCCTAGCGGGACCGGGGAGCTGTTTTTT. This encodes CASSSPSGTGELFF. J is TRBJ2-2 and V is TRBV5-4, with TRBD2 identical over 8 bases. Germline CDR1 SGHNT, CDR2 YYREEE (reference sequence). J lost 5 bases, V lost 5 bases, and 5 bases had no gene match. The CDR3 extends over 14 amino acids.

The J gene is TRBJ2-1, the V gene TRBV30; D might be TRBD1 (6 bases). Germline CDR1 and CDR2: GTSNPN and SVGIG (reference sequence). Trimming left V 2 bases short and J 0 bases short, with 8 bases between. This CDR3 is 14 amino acids long. The CDR3 here is CAWSQGSSYNEQFF. Written as DNA, the CDR3 is TGTGCCTGGAGTCAGGGGAGCTCCTACAATGAGCAGTTCTTC.

The V call is TRBV15, the J call TRBJ2-5, with TRBD2 matching 10 bases. V shed 1 base and J 1 base; nucleotides not matched to a gene: 6. CDR3 size: 17 residues. Germline CDR1 reads LNHNV; CDR2 reads YYDKDF (reference sequence). The CDR3 sequence: CATSRGHSGGTQETQYF. The DNA of the CDR3 is TGTGCCACCAGCAGAGGTCATAGCGGGGGGACCCAAGAGACCCAGTACTTC.

The rearrangement joins TRBV9 to TRBJ2-3; 13 nucleotides align to TRBD2. The junction had 6 bases not matched to a gene; V was cut back by 2 bases and J by 3 bases. The CDR3 sequence is 17 residues long. Germline V gene data show CDR1 as SGDLS and CDR2 as YYNGEE. DNA for the CDR3: TGTGCCAGCAGCGTTACTAGCGGGGGGGCCAGTACAGATACGCAGTATTTT. It translates to CASSVTSGGASTDTQYF.

This clone has only a few counts. The genes are TRBV7-6 and TRBJ2-3, with 10 positions matching TRBD2. The CDR3 covers 15 residues. J lost 2 bases, V lost 8 bases, and 7 bases had no gene match. CDR1 is SGHVS, CDR2 FNYEAQ, per germline. The CDR3 loop is CASSRAGGITDTQYF. The DNA for the CDR3 is TGTGCCAGCTCCCGAGCGGGAGGGATCACAGATACGCAGTATTTT.

V and J are TRBV2 and TRBJ2-7; tentatively, D is TRBD2 (5 bases). V lost 7 bases and J 2 bases, leaving 21 bases between the germline ends. Germline assignment: CDR1 SNHLY and CDR2 FYNNEI. The CDR3 extends over 16 amino acids. CDR3 in amino acids: CASTKGAMTLTYEQYF. CDR3 DNA sequence: TGTGCCAGCACAAAGGGAGCCATGACGCTTACCTACGAGCAGTACTTC.

This sequence joins TRBV7-8 and TRBJ1-3; 7 bases fit TRBD1. Germline V gene sequence: CDR1 SGHVS, CDR2 FQNEAQ. V gave up 5 bases and J gave up 0 bases; unmatched junction bases: 10. The CDR3 is 17 amino acids. The CDR3 DNA reads TGTGCCAGCAGCGAAAGGGACAGTCCCGCCTCTGGAAACACCATATATTTT. Amino acids: CASSERDSPASGNTIYF.

The genes are TRBV5-1 and TRBJ2-3, with 8 bases that match TRBD2. The junction had 1 base not matched to a gene; V was cut back by 0 bases and J by 4 bases. CDR1 and CDR2 from the germline V gene are SGHRS and YFSETQ. CDR3 length: 14 amino acids. CDR3 bases: TGCGCCAGCAGCTTGGAGGGACTAGCAGATACGCAGTATTTT. Amino acids: CASSLEGLADTQYF.

This clone was found once. The V gene is TRBV29-1, the J gene TRBJ1-1; D remains unclear. CDR3 size: 14 residues. The ends were cut back, 5 bases at V and 4 bases at J, with 17 bases in the middle. Germline assignment: CDR1 SQVTM and CDR2 ANQGSEA. The CDR3 DNA is TGCAGCGTTCTTACCCTGAGCCCGCTCACTGAAGCTTTCTTT. Its translation is CSVLTLSPLTEAFF.

This clone came up a few times. This rearrangement joins TRBV5-1 to TRBJ2-6; 8 bases align to TRBD1. The CDR3 contains 16 residues. After removal of 2 bases from V and 6 bases from J, the junction contained 7 bases not matched to a gene. Germline CDR1 SGHRS, CDR2 YFSETQ. CDR3 nucleotide sequence: TGCGCCAGCAGCTTAGGACAGGGTGGTCCGGCCAACGTCCTGACTTTC. It is translated as CASSLGQGGPANVLTF. Full variable domain (outside the CDR3, taken from reference TRBV5-1 and TRBJ2-6): KAGVTQTPRYLIKTRGQQVTLSCSPISGHRSVSWYQQTPGQGLQFLFEYFSETQRNKGNFPGRFSGRQFSNSRSEMNVSTLELGDSALYLCASSLGQGGPANVLTFGAGSRLTVL.

The rearrangement uses TRBV6-2 or TRBV6-3 and TRBJ1-2; unclear D gene. Germline V gene data show CDR1 as MNHEY and CDR2 as SVGEGT. Deletions cut 4 bases from V and 7 bases from J, with 19 bases between. This CDR3 contains 15 residues. CDR3 nucleotides: TGTGCCAGCAGTTTACGATTAGAGGGAACGATTGGCTACACCTTC. As protein: CASSLRLEGTIGYTF.

Here the CDR3 DNA reads TGTGCCAGCAGCGGAACCCTCGTTGAGGGCTATGGCTACACCTTC. This codes for CASSGTLVEGYGYTF. The chain carries TRBV9 and TRBJ1-2, with D unresolved. The CDR3 is 15 residues long. The germline CDR1 and CDR2 sequences are SGDLS and YYNGEE. V was trimmed by 3 bases and J by 4 bases, leaving 16 bases between them.

The count of this clone is one. The V and J genes are TRBV15 and TRBJ2-1, with 8 bases aligning to TRBD1. Per germline, CDR1 LNHNV and CDR2 YYDKDF (reference sequence). This CDR3 comprises 15 residues. V dropped 4 bases and J dropped 7; count of bases not matched to a gene: 9. The CDR3 here is CATSKDRVSGNEQFF. The CDR3 nucleotides are TGTGCCACCAGCAAGGACAGGGTGAGTGGTAATGAGCAGTTCTTC.

V is TRBV3-1 (or the pseudogene TRBV3-2) and J is TRBJ1-2; TRBD1 agrees at 7 bases. Looked up from germline, CDR1 is LGHDT and CDR2 is YNNKEL (reference sequence). J gave up 5 bases and V 1 base, and 4 bases lay outside the gene matches. CDR3 length: 14 residues. In DNA form, the CDR3 reads TGTGCCAGCAGCCAAGCGGGGACAGATTATGGCTACACCTTC. Translating it yields CASSQAGTDYGYTF.

This CDR3 reads CASSLAAGGGAGGQYF. In nucleotides, the CDR3 is TGTGCCAGCAGCTTAGCAGCTGGGGGGGGTGCCGGAGGGCAGTACTTC. The chain couples TRBV7-8 to TRBJ2-7, with 7 bases matching TRBD2. Germline V gene sequence: CDR1 SGHVS, CDR2 FQNEAQ. CDR3 size: 16 residues. J lost 9 bases, V lost 0 bases, and 14 bases had no gene match.

V gene TRBV27 combines with J gene TRBJ2-7; the D gene is possibly TRBD2 (6 bases). V was shortened by 4 bases and J by 2 bases, with 21 bases between the two germline ends. The germline V gene has CDR1 MNHEY and CDR2 SMNVEV (reference sequence). This CDR3 region has 17 residues. The CDR3 nucleotides are TGTGCCAGCAGTTCAAAGGGCCCCGGTGGAGGGGCCTACGAGCAGTACTTC. It specifies CASSSKGPGGGAYEQYF.

The chain uses TRBV3-1 (or the pseudogene TRBV3-2) and TRBJ2-2; perhaps TRBD1 as D (6 bases). The germline V gene encodes CDR1 LGHDT and CDR2 YNNKEL (reference sequence). V was cut by 3 bases and J by 3 bases, with 11 bases left in between. The CDR3 runs to 15 residues. The CDR3: CASSQTQGYTGELFF. The DNA of the CDR3 is TGTGCCAGCAGCCAGACTCAGGGGTACACCGGGGAGCTGTTTTTT.

The genes are TRBV10-3 and TRBJ1-1; TRBD1 matches 7 bases. The CDR3 spans 13 residues. V lost 11 bases, J lost 1 base, and 7 bases stayed unmatched. Germline loops: CDR1 ENHRY, CDR2 SYGVKD. The CDR3: CAFRDRSNTEAFF. In DNA form, the CDR3 reads TGTGCCTTTAGGGACAGATCGAACACTGAAGCTTTCTTT.

The CDR3 sequence: CATSDLLAGEQFF. The CDR3 DNA reads TGTGCCACCAGTGATCTTCTAGCCGGTGAGCAGTTCTTC. The chain employs TRBV24-1 and TRBJ2-1, with D tentatively TRBD2 (5 bases). The V and J ends lost 3 bases and 9 bases respectively, with 11 bases between them. The CDR3 totals 13 residues. CDR1 is KGHDR, CDR2 SFDVKD, per germline.

Here the CDR3 DNA reads TGTGCCAGCAGTTACGCCGGAGGCACTGAAGCTTTCTTT. It yields the protein CASSYAGGTEAFF. The J gene is TRBJ1-1, the V gene TRBV6-2 or TRBV6-3; unclear D gene. The germline gives CDR1 MNHEY, CDR2 SVGEGT. With 2 bases removed from V and 4 bases from J, the gap between germline ends came to 8 bases. CDR3 size: 13 residues.

The genes are TRBV24-1 and TRBJ2-7; 8 bases fit TRBD1. The CDR3 has 15 residues. With V trimmed by 3 bases and J by 2 bases, 5 bases remained unmatched. From germline, CDR1 is KGHDR and CDR2 SFDVKD. The CDR3 sequence is CATSDQNRGAYEQYF. CDR3 DNA sequence: TGTGCCACCAGTGATCAAAACAGGGGGGCCTACGAGCAGTACTTC.